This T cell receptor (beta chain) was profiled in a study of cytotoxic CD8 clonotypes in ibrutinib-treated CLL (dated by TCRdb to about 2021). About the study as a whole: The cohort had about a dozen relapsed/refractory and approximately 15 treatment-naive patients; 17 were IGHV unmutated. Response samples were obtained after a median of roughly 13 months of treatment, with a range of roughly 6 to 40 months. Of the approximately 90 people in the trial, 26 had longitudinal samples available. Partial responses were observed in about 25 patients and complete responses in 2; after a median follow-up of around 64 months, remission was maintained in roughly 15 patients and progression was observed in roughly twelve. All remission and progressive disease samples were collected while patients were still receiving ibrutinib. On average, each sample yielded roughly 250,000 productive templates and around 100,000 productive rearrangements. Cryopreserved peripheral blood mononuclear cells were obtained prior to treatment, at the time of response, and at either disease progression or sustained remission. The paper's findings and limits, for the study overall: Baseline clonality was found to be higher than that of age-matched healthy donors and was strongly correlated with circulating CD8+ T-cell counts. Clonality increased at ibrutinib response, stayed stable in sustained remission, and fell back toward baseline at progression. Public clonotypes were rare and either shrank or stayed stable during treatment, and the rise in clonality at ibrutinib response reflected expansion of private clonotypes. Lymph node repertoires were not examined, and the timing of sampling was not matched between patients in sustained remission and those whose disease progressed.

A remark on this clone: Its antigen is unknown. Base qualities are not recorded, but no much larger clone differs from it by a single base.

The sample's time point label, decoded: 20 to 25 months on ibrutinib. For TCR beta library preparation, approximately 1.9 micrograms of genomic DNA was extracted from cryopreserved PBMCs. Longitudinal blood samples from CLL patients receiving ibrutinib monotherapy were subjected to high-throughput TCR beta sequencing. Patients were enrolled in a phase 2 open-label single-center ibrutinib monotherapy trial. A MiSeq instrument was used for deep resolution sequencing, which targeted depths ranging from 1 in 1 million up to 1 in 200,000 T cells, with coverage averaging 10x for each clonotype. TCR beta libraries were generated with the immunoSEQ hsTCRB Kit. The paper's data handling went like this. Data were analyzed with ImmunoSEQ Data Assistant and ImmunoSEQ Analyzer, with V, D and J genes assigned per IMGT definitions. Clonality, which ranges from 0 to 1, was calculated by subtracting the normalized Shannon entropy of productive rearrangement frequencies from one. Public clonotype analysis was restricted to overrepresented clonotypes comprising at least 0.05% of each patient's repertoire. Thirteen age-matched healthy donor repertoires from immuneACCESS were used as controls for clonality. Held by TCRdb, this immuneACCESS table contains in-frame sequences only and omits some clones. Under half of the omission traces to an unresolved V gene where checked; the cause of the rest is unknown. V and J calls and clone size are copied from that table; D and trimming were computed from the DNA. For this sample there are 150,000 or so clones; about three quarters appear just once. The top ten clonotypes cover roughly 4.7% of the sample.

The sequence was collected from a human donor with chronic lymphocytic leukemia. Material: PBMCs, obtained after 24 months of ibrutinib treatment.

The bases are TGTGCCAGCAGCGTAGCCTTGAATCAGCCCCAGCATTTT. Its coded protein is CASSVALNQPQHF. The rearranged chain carries TRBV9 and TRBJ1-5; there is no confident call for the D gene. Spanning cysteine to phenylalanine, the CDR3 consists of 13 amino acids. The read is trimmed to its CDR3 DNA, 39 bases read in frame from base 1. V is clipped by 0 bases and J by 4 bases, and the sequence between their germline boundaries is 5 bases long. CDR1 is given as SGDLS and CDR2 as YYNGEE, both from the germline V gene.